The present TCR beta chain was sequenced within a study of tumor-infiltrating lymphocytes in oesophageal squamous cell carcinoma. This clonotype rates as medium-sized. TCRdb used MiXCR to reprocess the PCR reads, holding one entry per CDR3 protein. The table lists approximately 3,000 distinct CDR3 sequences, 16% of them singletons. CDR3 length: 14 amino acids. The germline CDR1 and CDR2 sequences are MNHNS and SASEGT. The V and J ends lost 5 bases and 0 bases respectively, with 8 bases between them. This sequence originates from a male donor with esophageal squamous cell carcinoma. This chain uses TRBV6-1 with TRBJ2-4; D is unresolved. Sequencing was done on a sample of esophageal tumor tissue. Here the CDR3 reads CASSSTLAKNIQYF. CDR3 nucleotides: TGTGCCAGCAGTTCGACATTAGCCAAAAACATTCAGTACTTC.